What follows are 5 T cell receptor beta chains derived from one specimen sequenced in a study of cytomegalovirus exposure and HLA in healthy donors. The PCR employed 60 Vbeta primers together with 13 Jbeta primers. Profiled with immunoSEQ multiplex PCR; TCRdb holds only in-frame clones, not every one. There are 150,000 to 200,000 clones in the sample; over 65% occur only once, and around 3% lies in the top ten. Sequenced sample: PBMCs. The receptor source for this set is a woman in her 40s in good health and CMV-seropositive.

The chain combines TRBV9 with TRBJ1-1, with 10 nucleotides matching TRBD1. The germline gives CDR1 SGDLS, CDR2 YYNGEE. After removal of 0 bases from V and 2 bases from J, the junction contained 10 bases not matched to a gene. CDR3 length: 18 amino acids. CDR3 DNA: TGTGCCAGCAGCGTAGGGACCGGGACAGGGGAGAGAAACACTGAAGCTTTCTTT. Its protein product is CASSVGTGTGERNTEAFF.

This clone was detected once. The chain is built from TRBV29-1 and TRBJ1-2, with a tentative D call TRBD1 (5 bases). This CDR3 comprises 12 residues. From germline, CDR1 is SQVTM and CDR2 ANQGSEA. Trimming removed 6 bases at V and 2 bases at J, with 10 bases between. CDR3: CSVDDSNYGYTF. The CDR3 nucleotides read TGCAGCGTGGACGACAGCAACTATGGCTACACCTTC.

J is TRBJ2-7 and V is TRBV4-3; D is ambiguous. The V end lost 0 bases, the J end lost 0 bases, and 15 bases lay between the germline ends. This CDR3 is built from 17 residues. Germline-derived CDR1 and CDR2 are LGHNA and YSLEER. CDR3 sequence reads: CASSQDPTAVYSYEQYF. The CDR3 DNA reads TGCGCCAGCAGCCAAGACCCGACGGCGGTCTACTCCTACGAGCAGTACTTC.

The chain joins TRBV7-2 to TRBJ2-7; TRBD1 matches at 9 bases. CDR3 size: 12 residues. Germline values: CDR1 SGHTA, CDR2 FQGNSA. Unmatched junction bases numbered 2, after V lost 5 bases and J lost 6 bases. Here the CDR3 reads CASSRDRVEQYF. The CDR3, as DNA: TGTGCCAGCAGCCGGGACAGGGTCGAGCAGTACTTC.

DNA of the CDR3: TGTGCCAGCGGCCGACAGGGGGAAACTGAAGCTTTCTTT. This translates into CASGRQGETEAFF. J is TRBJ1-1 and V is TRBV9; 9 bases map to TRBD1. This CDR3 has 13 amino acids. Losses at the gene ends were 7 bases for V and 5 bases for J; bases not matched to a gene: 6. The V gene's germline CDR1 is SGDLS and CDR2 YYNGEE.